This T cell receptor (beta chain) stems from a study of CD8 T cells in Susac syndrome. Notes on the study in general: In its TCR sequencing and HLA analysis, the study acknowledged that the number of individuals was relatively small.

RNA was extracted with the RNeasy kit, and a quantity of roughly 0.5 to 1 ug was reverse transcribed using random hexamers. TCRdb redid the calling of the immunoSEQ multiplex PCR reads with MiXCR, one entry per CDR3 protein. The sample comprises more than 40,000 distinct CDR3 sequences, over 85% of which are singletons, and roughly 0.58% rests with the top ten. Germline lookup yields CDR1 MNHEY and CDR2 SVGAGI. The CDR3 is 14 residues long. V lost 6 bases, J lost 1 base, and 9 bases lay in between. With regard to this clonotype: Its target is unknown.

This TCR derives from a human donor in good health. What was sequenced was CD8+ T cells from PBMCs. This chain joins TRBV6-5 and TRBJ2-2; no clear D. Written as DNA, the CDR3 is TGTGCCAGCAGCGTGGGCTTGAACACCGGGGAGCTGTTTTTT. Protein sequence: CASSVGLNTGELFF.